This TCR beta chain was profiled in a study of cytomegalovirus exposure and HLA in healthy donors. General study findings and limits: Confirmation was obtained in vitro that a few CMV-associated chains are specific for CMV antigens. Roughly even sequencing depth across donors was the assumption behind the presence/absence analyses.

The PCR ran on 60 Vbeta and 13 Jbeta primers. In the authors' workflow: About 12 million shared chains were among the approximately 80 million unique TCR beta chains that a later analysis counted. Sequenced by immunoSEQ multiplex PCR; TCRdb stores in-frame clones only, minus some. Clone size and V and J calls were adopted from that table, with D and trimming inferred from the DNA. This sample's table has some 120,000 clones. With respect to this clone: Its antigen is not known. Other DNA sequences of this sample code for an identical CDR3.

The receptor was derived from a man aged 18 to 29 in good health and CMV-seronegative. The sample was PBMCs.

CDR3 DNA: TGTGCCTGGAGTCTCCCGGACTCCCGCACAGATACGCAGTATTTT. It specifies CAWSLPDSRTDTQYF. The V call is TRBV30, the J call TRBJ2-3; maybe TRBD2 (5 bases). CDR3 length equals 15 residues. Germline assignment: CDR1 GTSNPN and CDR2 SVGIG (reference sequence). V lost 2 bases and J lost 1, with 13 bases in between.